These 3 T cell receptor beta chains were sequenced from one sample in a study of blood T cell repertoires in COVID-19. The table came from immunoSEQ multiplex PCR; TCRdb's copy has only in-frame clones and leaves some out. The sample yields approximately 63,000 clones, 87% seen once. The sample consisted of peripheral blood. The receptors here all came from an older man in a cohort sampled during active COVID-19.

The chain recombines TRBV10-1 with TRBJ1-1; D gene unclear. The CDR3 runs 13 residues. Trimming stripped 3 bases from V and 2 bases from J, with 7 bases between. CDR1 WNHNN and CDR2 SYGVQD come from the germline V gene (reference sequence). The CDR3 nucleotides read TGCGCCAGCAGTGAAAACAGAAACACTGAAGCTTTCTTT. Translation gives CASSENRNTEAFF.

The gene calls are TRBV6-2 or TRBV6-3 and TRBJ2-5; 14 nucleotides align to TRBD2. V shed 2 bases, J shed 1 base, and the junction held 0 bases outside the gene matches. The CDR3 spans 16 residues. CDR1 and CDR2 from the germline V gene are MNHEY and SVGEGT. CDR3 in amino acids: CASSYGLAGGQETQYF. As DNA, the CDR3 is TGTGCCAGCAGTTACGGACTAGCGGGGGGCCAAGAGACCCAGTACTTC.

This clone was seen a handful of times. The chain couples TRBV2 to TRBJ2-1; no firm D call. The CDR3 spans 15 residues. Trimming removed 6 bases at V and 3 bases at J, with 15 bases between. Germline values: CDR1 SNHLY, CDR2 FYNNEI. CDR3 sequence: CASRPSSGFYNEQFF. The CDR3 nucleotides read TGTGCCAGCAGGCCGTCTTCCGGGTTCTACAATGAGCAGTTCTTC. The full variable domain, rest sourced from reference TRBV2 and TRBJ2-1, is EPEVTQTPSHQVTQMGQEVILRCVPISNHLYFYWYRQILGQKVEFLVSFYNNEISEKSEIFDDQFSVERPDGSNFTLKIRSTKLEDSAMYFCASRPSSGFYNEQFFGPGTRLTVL.